The sequence of this T cell receptor beta chain was determined in a study of T cell responses to AZD1222 COVID-19 vaccine. Study-wide results and limits: Repertoire collection took place solely once the T cell response had peaked. A reported finding is that nearly half of spike-specific TCRs target unmutated variant regions. Vaccination with two AZD1222 doses was followed by a rise in Spike-specific TCR breadth and depth. Vaccine-related CD4 TCRs covered spike, predominating at 160-218 and 743-854.

The CDR3 contains 15 residues. Germline values: CDR1 SGDLS, CDR2 YYNGEE. The V end was cut by 1 base, the J end by 3 bases, with 12 bases between. This clone has only one observation. The antigen is not known. Sequencing used immunoSEQ multiplex PCR; TCRdb keeps in-frame clones, though not all of them. The data show 100,000 to 150,000 clones, 75% to 90% seen once. The sample in question was peripheral blood, obtained on day 0 of MenACWY control vaccination. The chain links TRBV9 to TRBJ2-3, with D unresolved. This receptor was obtained from an adult in good health. CDR3 DNA sequence: TGTGCCAGCAGCGTACTTTCAAGACCGACAGATACGCAGTATTTT. This codes for CASSVLSRPTDTQYF.